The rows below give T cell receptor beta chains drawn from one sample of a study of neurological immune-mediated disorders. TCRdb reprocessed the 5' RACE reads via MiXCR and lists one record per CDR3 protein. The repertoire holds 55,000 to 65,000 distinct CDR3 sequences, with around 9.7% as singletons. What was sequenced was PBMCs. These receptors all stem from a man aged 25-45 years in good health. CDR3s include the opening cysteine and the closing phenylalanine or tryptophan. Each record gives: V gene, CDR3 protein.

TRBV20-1 CVGHQETQYF
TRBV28 CASSLRPREDYEQYF
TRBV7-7 CASSKNLENTEAFF
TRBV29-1 CSVAGQGDSYEQYF
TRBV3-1 CASSPTDLGGQETQYF
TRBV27 CASSWGSSYEQYF
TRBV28 CASSPATNEQYF
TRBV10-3 CAISEYSGGSYNEQFF
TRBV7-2 CASSLGPTAYEQYF
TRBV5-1 CASSHPSGPRTQYF
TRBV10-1 CASSESAGRSDEQFF
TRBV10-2 CASSDTGGVQETQYF
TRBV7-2 CASSSLGDTQYF
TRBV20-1 CSARDWAGLQETQYF
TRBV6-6 CASSYGRDEQFF
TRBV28 CASSLKGTDTQYF
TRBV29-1 CSVERQGEVYETQYF
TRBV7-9 CASSQDRGNEKLFF
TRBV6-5 CASSYSHNNNEQFF
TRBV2 CASSEWGQGLAGEQFF
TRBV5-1 CASSSSSGYSYNEQFF
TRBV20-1 CSAQKQGSGGTQYF
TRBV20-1 CSASRAAFSGNTIYF
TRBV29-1 CSVEARHYGYTF
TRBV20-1 CSARDPGVNQPQHF
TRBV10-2 CASRGRGIKGETQYF
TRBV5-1 CASSPSGGAGTDTQYF
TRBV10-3 CAIMVAGALNTGELFF
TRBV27 CASSRITSGRNEQFF
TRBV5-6 CASSLRANTEAFF
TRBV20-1 CSARDRGKFGVQETQYF
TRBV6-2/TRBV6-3 CASSPVDMRYYGYTF
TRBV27 CASSFPLGPLHF
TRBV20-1 CSASELAGVGDEQFF
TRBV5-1 CDSSLELAGPSYELYF
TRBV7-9 CASSLAIDQPQHF
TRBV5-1 CASSLVGQARTDTQYF
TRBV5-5 CASSYPGQGAYEQYF
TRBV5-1 CASSVDRVLEQYF
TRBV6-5 CASSYSSGVDTEAFF
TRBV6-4 CASSPGTSGSDEQFF
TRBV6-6 CASRLGQAGQPQHF
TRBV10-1 CASSESWSNEQFF
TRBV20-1 CSATRPGAGDNEQFF
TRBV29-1 CSVEGGTEAFF
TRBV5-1 CASSSPISHLRTGELFF
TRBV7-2 CASSLGTGVAYEQYF
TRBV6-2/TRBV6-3 CASSSAAGVVGYTF
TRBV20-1 CSARDGSVNTEAFF
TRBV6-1 CASRLTGVGTEAFF
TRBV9 CASSGKEIVGGSGDTQYF
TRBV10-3 CAISVGTSDYEQYF
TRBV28 CASSRGLAGDADTQYF
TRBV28 CASSLKPDSSYEQYF
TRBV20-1 CSAREGGSPLVNTEAFF
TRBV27 CASSILSGSSYNEQFF
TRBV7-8 CASSPGTDSYEQYF
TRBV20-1 CSARAPPPTVDYGYTF
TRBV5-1 CASSFQGSNTGELFF